The sequence of this T cell receptor (beta chain) was determined in a study of tumor-infiltrating lymphocytes in primary liver carcinoma. Across the study: Tumors, staged T1-T3 N0M0, spanned about 4 to 11 cm. Sequenced samples came back with roughly 3.5 to 7.5 million productive TCRbeta reads, and the counts looked alike across tissue types.

Co-extraction of RNA and DNA was performed on about 19-31 mg of unsorted bulk tissue. V was clipped by 8 bases and J by 10 bases; unmatched bases: 12. The CDR3 length is 15 residues. Germline V gene data show CDR1 as MDHEN and CDR2 as SYDVKM. Notes on the study in general: Lesser overlap characterized tumor-adjacent and tumor-blood pairs relative to tumor region pairs.

With regard to this clonotype: Its target is unknown. Without the conserved terminal phenylalanine or tryptophan, this CDR3 likely stems from a read error.

Starting material of 450 to 500 ng total RNA yielded TCR beta cDNA via a constant-region primer. Slightly modified ARM-PCR with three nested multiplex PCR rounds yielded TCR beta libraries. The first two PCR rounds, around 10 cycles each, used TRBV1-TRBV30 forward primers and a C-beta reverse primer. TCRdb analysed the multiplex PCR reads with MiXCR anew, one entry per CDR3 protein. The sample carries about 100,000 distinct CDR3 sequences, about two thirds recorded once. The clonotype was recovered from a woman in her fifties or sixties with primary liver carcinoma and hepatitis B virus infection. Sequences were obtained from liver tumor tissue from sampling region 2. The subset: tumor region T2, inferior pole. This sequence joins TRBV28 and TRBJ2-1, with TRBD2 matching 12 bases. CDR3 residues: CASCSRLAGVSEQFL. The DNA for the CDR3 is TGTGCCAGCTGTTCCAGACTAGCGGGGGTCAGCGAGCAGTTCCTC.